A selection of T cell receptor beta chains follows, all from one sample in a study of blood T cell repertoires in COVID-19. Clones were sequenced by immunoSEQ multiplex PCR, and TCRdb holds only the in-frame ones, with some missing. This sample has more than 75,000 clones, with around nine tenths found just once. The specimen sequenced was peripheral blood. The receptors derive from a man between 25 and 39 years old with acute or convalescent COVID-19. CDR3s include the opening cysteine and the closing phenylalanine or tryptophan. Fields, in order: D gene, V gene, clone size, J gene, CDR3 protein, CDR3 DNA. D genes are given only for firm matches. The size entry is marked missing in some rows and otherwise reads once, few, many or a size class.

d_gene: .
v_gene: TRBV4-1
abundance: .
j_gene: TRBJ2-1
CDR3aa: CASSQELARSYNEQFF
CDR3nt: TGCGCCAGCAGCCAAGAACTGGCTAGGAGTTACAATGAGCAGTTCTTC

d_gene: .
v_gene: TRBV5-1
abundance: .
j_gene: TRBJ2-1
CDR3aa: CASSSRGGHNEQFF
CDR3nt: TGCGCCAGCAGCTCCCGGGGAGGTCACAATGAGCAGTTCTTC

d_gene: TRBD1
v_gene: TRBV3-1/TRBV3-2
abundance: .
j_gene: TRBJ1-2
CDR3aa: CASSPLRDSYGYTF
CDR3nt: TGTGCCAGCAGCCCGCTGAGGGACAGTTATGGCTACACCTTC

d_gene: .
v_gene: TRBV11-2
abundance: .
j_gene: TRBJ2-7
CDR3aa: CASSSGTSRYEQYF
CDR3nt: TGTGCCAGCAGCTCCGGGACATCGAGATACGAGCAGTACTTC

d_gene: TRBD2
v_gene: TRBV7-2
abundance: .
j_gene: TRBJ2-7
CDR3aa: CASSLGGSGYEQYF
CDR3nt: TGTGCCAGCAGCTTAGGCGGGAGTGGGTACGAGCAGTACTTC

d_gene: TRBD1
v_gene: TRBV28
abundance: .
j_gene: TRBJ1-5
CDR3aa: CASSKTGGRVQPQHF
CDR3nt: TGTGCCAGCAGCAAAACAGGGGGCCGGGTGCAGCCCCAGCATTTT

d_gene: TRBD1
v_gene: TRBV2
abundance: .
j_gene: TRBJ1-1
CDR3aa: CASSSTGGAVAEAFF
CDR3nt: TGTGCCAGCTCCTCGACAGGGGGCGCGGTTGCTGAAGCTTTCTTT

d_gene: TRBD1
v_gene: TRBV11-2
abundance: once
j_gene: TRBJ2-7
CDR3aa: CASSPGTGGLYEQYF
CDR3nt: TGTGCCAGCAGCCCGGGGACAGGGGGCCTCTACGAGCAGTACTTC

d_gene: TRBD2
v_gene: TRBV9
abundance: .
j_gene: TRBJ2-2
CDR3aa: CASNSGGGPRAGELFF
CDR3nt: TGTGCCAGCAATTCGGGGGGAGGGCCGAGGGCCGGGGAGCTGTTTTTT

d_gene: TRBD1
v_gene: TRBV7-9
abundance: .
j_gene: TRBJ1-2
CDR3aa: CASSPGTEYGYTF
CDR3nt: TGTGCCAGCAGCCCCGGGACAGAATATGGCTACACCTTC

d_gene: TRBD2
v_gene: TRBV19
abundance: once
j_gene: TRBJ2-3
CDR3aa: CASSTRGAGGRDTQYF
CDR3nt: TGTGCCAGTAGTACCCGAGGGGCGGGAGGGAGAGATACGCAGTATTTT

d_gene: .
v_gene: TRBV18
abundance: .
j_gene: TRBJ1-4
CDR3aa: CASSPTATNEKLFF
CDR3nt: TGTGCCAGCTCACCGACAGCAACTAATGAAAAACTGTTTTTT

d_gene: TRBD1
v_gene: TRBV19
abundance: once
j_gene: TRBJ2-7
CDR3aa: CATQVTGDGYEQYF
CDR3nt: TGTGCCACCCAGGTAACAGGGGACGGGTACGAGCAGTACTTC

d_gene: TRBD1
v_gene: TRBV24-1
abundance: .
j_gene: TRBJ2-6
CDR3aa: CATSGRQGALSGANVLTF
CDR3nt: TGTGCCACCAGTGGCCGACAGGGGGCTCTCTCTGGGGCCAACGTCCTGACTTTC

d_gene: TRBD2
v_gene: TRBV9
abundance: .
j_gene: TRBJ2-1
CDR3aa: CASSAGLAGVEQFF
CDR3nt: TGTGCCAGCAGCGCGGGACTAGCGGGAGTGGAGCAGTTCTTC

d_gene: .
v_gene: TRBV5-4
abundance: .
j_gene: TRBJ2-7
CDR3aa: CASRQEDSYYEQYF
CDR3nt: TGTGCCAGCAGACAGGAGGACAGCTACTACGAGCAGTACTTC

d_gene: .
v_gene: TRBV19
abundance: .
j_gene: TRBJ2-2
CDR3aa: CASMLGGAGELFF
CDR3nt: TGTGCCAGTATGCTCGGGGGAGCCGGGGAGCTGTTTTTT

d_gene: TRBD1
v_gene: TRBV7-3
abundance: .
j_gene: TRBJ2-1
CDR3aa: CASSPGQGFNEQFF
CDR3nt: TGTGCCAGCAGCCCGGGACAGGGGTTCAATGAGCAGTTCTTC

d_gene: .
v_gene: TRBV18
abundance: .
j_gene: TRBJ2-7
CDR3aa: CASSSKGTAIEQYF
CDR3nt: TGTGCCAGCTCTAGTAAAGGGACTGCCATCGAGCAGTACTTC

d_gene: TRBD1
v_gene: TRBV6-5
abundance: once
j_gene: TRBJ2-1
CDR3aa: CASSYRGQGYNEQFF
CDR3nt: TGTGCCAGCAGTTACCGTGGACAGGGCTACAATGAGCAGTTCTTC

d_gene: .
v_gene: TRBV7-3
abundance: .
j_gene: TRBJ2-2
CDR3aa: CASSPVQLGELFF
CDR3nt: TGTGCCAGCAGCCCAGTCCAATTGGGGGAGCTGTTTTTT

d_gene: .
v_gene: TRBV7-2
abundance: .
j_gene: TRBJ2-4
CDR3aa: CASSFNAKNIQYF
CDR3nt: TGTGCCAGCAGCTTTAATGCCAAAAACATTCAGTACTTC

d_gene: TRBD1
v_gene: TRBV29-1
abundance: .
j_gene: TRBJ2-7
CDR3aa: CSVEVAGGSYEQYF
CDR3nt: TGCAGCGTTGAGGTTGCAGGGGGATCATACGAGCAGTACTTC

d_gene: TRBD1
v_gene: TRBV18
abundance: .
j_gene: TRBJ1-4
CDR3aa: CASSANRGHEKLFF
CDR3nt: TGTGCCAGCTCCGCTAACAGGGGACATGAAAAACTGTTTTTT

d_gene: TRBD2
v_gene: TRBV4-1
abundance: .
j_gene: TRBJ2-4
CDR3aa: CASSRGLAGGVDKNIQYF
CDR3nt: TGCGCCAGCAGCCGTGGACTAGCGGGAGGCGTTGACAAAAACATTCAGTACTTC

d_gene: .
v_gene: TRBV10-2
abundance: .
j_gene: TRBJ1-5
CDR3aa: CASSEALLGQPQHF
CDR3nt: TGCGCCAGCAGTGAGGCCCTACTCGGGCAGCCCCAGCATTTT

d_gene: TRBD2
v_gene: TRBV7-3
abundance: .
j_gene: TRBJ2-1
CDR3aa: CASSKAGGVEQFF
CDR3nt: TGTGCCAGCAGCAAGGCGGGAGGGGTTGAGCAGTTCTTC

d_gene: TRBD2
v_gene: TRBV29-1
abundance: .
j_gene: TRBJ2-5
CDR3aa: CSVDGLAEGYQETQYF
CDR3nt: TGCAGCGTAGACGGACTAGCGGAAGGGTACCAAGAGACCCAGTACTTC

d_gene: TRBD2
v_gene: TRBV6-2/TRBV6-3
abundance: once
j_gene: TRBJ2-1
CDR3aa: CASSYSSGPLFAGGWDEQFF
CDR3nt: TGTGCCAGCAGTTACTCTTCGGGTCCGTTATTCGCGGGAGGGTGGGATGAGCAGTTCTTC

d_gene: .
v_gene: TRBV6-6
abundance: .
j_gene: TRBJ2-7
CDR3aa: CASSYPVGGASYEQYF
CDR3nt: TGTGCCAGCAGCTACCCCGTTGGGGGGGCCTCCTACGAGCAGTACTTC

d_gene: .
v_gene: TRBV18
abundance: .
j_gene: TRBJ2-7
CDR3aa: CASSPGTYEQYF
CDR3nt: TGTGCCAGCTCGCCGGGGACCTACGAGCAGTACTTC

d_gene: .
v_gene: TRBV7-9
abundance: .
j_gene: TRBJ2-7
CDR3aa: CASSLYSAYEQYF
CDR3nt: TGTGCCAGCAGCTTATACAGTGCTTACGAGCAGTACTTC

d_gene: .
v_gene: TRBV5-1
abundance: .
j_gene: TRBJ1-5
CDR3aa: CASSLAGLGNQPQHF
CDR3nt: TGCGCCAGCAGCTTGGCAGGGCTGGGGAATCAGCCCCAGCATTTT

d_gene: TRBD2
v_gene: TRBV4-1
abundance: .
j_gene: TRBJ2-1
CDR3aa: CASSSPGGRASEQFF
CDR3nt: TGCGCCAGCAGCTCCCCGGGCGGGAGGGCGAGTGAGCAGTTCTTC

d_gene: TRBD2
v_gene: TRBV27
abundance: .
j_gene: TRBJ2-7
CDR3aa: CASSRPGTRYPEQYF
CDR3nt: TGTGCCAGCAGCCGACCGGGGACTAGGTACCCAGAGCAGTACTTC

d_gene: TRBD1
v_gene: TRBV28
abundance: .
j_gene: TRBJ2-1
CDR3aa: CASSPRQGLYNEQFF
CDR3nt: TGTGCCAGCAGTCCCCGACAGGGTCTATACAATGAGCAGTTCTTC

d_gene: TRBD1
v_gene: TRBV5-1
abundance: .
j_gene: TRBJ1-1
CDR3aa: CASSSQGLANTEAFF
CDR3nt: TGCGCCAGCAGCTCACAGGGGTTGGCGAACACTGAAGCTTTCTTT

d_gene: .
v_gene: TRBV15
abundance: .
j_gene: TRBJ2-7
CDR3aa: CATQNGDEQYF
CDR3nt: TGTGCCACCCAAAACGGGGACGAGCAGTACTTC

d_gene: .
v_gene: TRBV25-1
abundance: .
j_gene: TRBJ2-1
CDR3aa: CASTPSGSSYNEQFF
CDR3nt: TGTGCCAGCACCCCTTCCGGGAGTTCCTACAATGAGCAGTTCTTC

d_gene: .
v_gene: TRBV30
abundance: .
j_gene: TRBJ1-2
CDR3aa: CAWSRDGGYGYTF
CDR3nt: TGTGCCTGGAGTCGCGACGGAGGCTATGGCTACACCTTC

d_gene: .
v_gene: TRBV18
abundance: .
j_gene: TRBJ2-7
CDR3aa: CASSPRGDYEQYF
CDR3nt: TGTGCCAGCTCACCACGGGGGGACTACGAGCAGTACTTC

d_gene: TRBD1
v_gene: TRBV7-3
abundance: .
j_gene: TRBJ2-7
CDR3aa: CASSLDRGAYEQYF
CDR3nt: TGTGCCAGCAGCCTCGACAGGGGGGCCTACGAGCAGTACTTC

d_gene: TRBD2
v_gene: TRBV7-2
abundance: .
j_gene: TRBJ2-1
CDR3aa: CASSWGLAYGNEQFF
CDR3nt: TGTGCCAGCAGCTGGGGACTAGCGTATGGCAATGAGCAGTTCTTC

d_gene: .
v_gene: TRBV7-9
abundance: few
j_gene: TRBJ2-7
CDR3aa: CASVARSSYEQYF
CDR3nt: TGTGCCAGCGTAGCCCGGAGCTCCTACGAGCAGTACTTC